This TCR beta chain stems from a study of Ad26.COV2.S vaccination and SARS-CoV-2 variants. On the study more broadly: Once, or twice with 56 days between doses, Ad26.COV2.S was given intramuscularly.

Treatment: approximately 18 received Ad26.COV2.S at low or high dose, single or two shots; about 5 received placebo; per-sample allocation not given. Sampling was done on day 63 after the first vaccine or placebo injection. This person who donated was an adult of 18-55 years in Boston. Repertoires were generated with immunoSEQ multiplex PCR, while TCRdb's copy carries only in-frame clones and drops some. The sample holds fewer than 500,000 clones, roughly 91% seen once. V dropped 4 bases and J dropped 2; count of bases not matched to a gene: 2. Germline-derived CDR1 and CDR2 are SGHNT and YENEEA. The CDR3 is 14 residues long. A word on this clone: Its target is unknown.

Study outcomes and limitations: Analyses that measured TCR breadth and depth may have underestimated total T cell responses.

The receptor's source is a person between 18 and 65 years old who received the Ad26.COV2.S COVID-19 vaccine or a placebo. Material: peripheral blood, obtained in a trial of Ad26.COV2.S vaccine versus placebo. The rearrangement joins TRBV11-3 to TRBJ2-1; TRBD1 matches at 7 bases. DNA for the CDR3: TGTGCCAGCAGCTCTACAGGGGCCTACAATGAGCAGTTCTTC. It specifies CASSSTGAYNEQFF.